Listed below are T cell receptor beta chains from one sample, sequenced in a study of cytomegalovirus exposure and HLA in healthy donors. Here immunoSEQ multiplex PCR was the method, and the copy in TCRdb shows in-frame clones only, minus some. The sample contains about 70,000 clones, 80% to 90% of which appear only once. The sequencing input was PBMCs. The source is a woman in her twenties or thirties in good health and CMV-seronegative. Both conserved end residues are part of each CDR3. D genes are given only for firm matches. Clone size is stated in some rows and not others, as once, few, many or a class when expanded.

>TRBD1|TRBV4-3|TRBJ2-3|-
TGCGCCAGCAGCCAACCGGGACAGGGGGTAGATACGCAGTATTTT
CASSQPGQGVDTQYF
>-|TRBV4-1|TRBJ1-1|-
TGCGCCAGCAGCCAAGTCCGCGGCGACTTATCAAACACTGAAGCTTTCTTT
CASSQVRGDLSNTEAFF
>-|TRBV7-7|TRBJ2-1|-
TGTGCTAGCAGCTCTGGGGGCGCTGGAAATGAGCAGTTCTTC
CASSSGGAGNEQFF
>TRBD2|TRBV9|TRBJ2-6|-
TGTGCCAGCAGCGGAGGGGCGGGGGGCCCGTCTGGGGCCAACGTCCTGACTTTC
CASSGGAGGPSGANVLTF
>-|TRBV6-1|TRBJ2-7|few
TGTGCCAGCCTATCCCCAATCTCCTACGAGCAGTACTTC
CASLSPISYEQYF
>-|TRBV6-1|TRBJ1-5|-
TGTGCCAGCACCCGAGACAGCGAGGGAGGGCAGCCCCAGCATTTT
CASTRDSEGGQPQHF
>-|TRBV13|TRBJ1-1|few
TGTGCCAGCAGCTTACGGGGGAACACTGAAGCTTTCTTT
CASSLRGNTEAFF
>-|TRBV19|TRBJ2-3|-
TGTGCCAGTAGTATAGATCGGTTGGGCGATACGCAGTATTTT
CASSIDRLGDTQYF
>-|TRBV27|TRBJ1-5|-
TGTGCCAGCAGCCCTCTAGGGGCAGGCGATAGCAATCAGCCCCAGCATTTT
CASSPLGAGDSNQPQHF
>-|TRBV4-1|TRBJ2-2|-
TGCGCCAGCAGCCAAGGACAGCTCACCGGGGAGCTGTTTTTT
CASSQGQLTGELFF
>-|TRBV9|TRBJ1-2|-
TGTGCCAGCAGCGCCGGGGGGTCCTCTGGCACCTTC
CASSAGGSSGTF
>TRBD2|TRBV5-1|TRBJ2-1|-
TGCGCCAGCAGCTTGTACACCGGGACTAGCGGGGCCAATGAGCAGTTCTTC
CASSLYTGTSGANEQFF
>TRBD1|TRBV28|TRBJ2-7|-
TGTGCCAGCACCCGGACAGGGGGACAGTACGAGCAGTACTTC
CASTRTGGQYEQYF
>TRBD2|TRBV7-9|TRBJ2-1|-
TGTGCCAGCAGCCCCTCTCGACCACTAGCGGGAGGGCTAGGGAATGAGCAGTTCTTC
CASSPSRPLAGGLGNEQFF
>TRBD2|TRBV9|TRBJ2-1|-
TGTGCCAGCAGCCCCTGGACTAGCGGAGGCACGGGGTACAATGAGCAGTTCTTC
CASSPWTSGGTGYNEQFF
>-|TRBV28|TRBJ1-1|-
TGTGCCAGCAGCCGCTCCGGGGGGGCACCGATGAACACTGAAGCTTTCTTT
CASSRSGGAPMNTEAFF
>TRBD2|TRBV2|TRBJ2-7|-
TGTGCCAGTGAAAGTCCCCTAGCGGGAGGGGGCGACGAGCAGTACTTC
CASESPLAGGGDEQYF
>-|TRBV5-1|TRBJ2-7|-
TGCGCCAGCAGCTCAGGGCCCCAGCAGTACTTC
CASSSGPQQYF
>-|TRBV4-2|TRBJ1-6|-
TGTGCCAGCAGCCAAGCAGAGGGGGTAGGATCACCCCTCCACTTT
CASSQAEGVGSPLHF
>-|TRBV2|TRBJ2-5|-
TGTGCCAGCAGGGGGGACACCCTAAAAGAGACCCAGTACTTC
CASRGDTLKETQYF
>TRBD1|TRBV9|TRBJ2-5|-
TGTGCCAGCAGCGTAGCCGGGACAGGAGGGATTCCGTACTTC
CASSVAGTGGIPYF
>-|TRBV18|TRBJ2-5|-
TGTGCCAGCTCACCAGCATTAATCAGCCAAGAGACCCAGTACTTC
CASSPALISQETQYF
>TRBD1|TRBV7-9|TRBJ1-2|-
TGTGCCAGCAGCTTAGAAGGGGGCGCGGATGGCTACACCTTC
CASSLEGGADGYTF
>TRBD1|TRBV6-6|TRBJ2-5|-
TGTGCCAGCGGCTTGGACAGGGGTCCAGAGACCCAGTACTTC
CASGLDRGPETQYF
>TRBD2|TRBV7-7|TRBJ2-1|few
TGTGCTAGCAGCAGAGGGACTAGCGGAGACAATGAGCAGTTCTTC
CASSRGTSGDNEQFF
>-|TRBV7-9|TRBJ1-1|-
TGTTCCAGCCACGGAGTTTCCACTGAAGCTTTCTTT
CSSHGVSTEAFF
>TRBD1|TRBV10-3|TRBJ1-5|-
TGTGCCATAGGACAGGGGGCGTTGGGCAATCAGCCCCAGCATTTT
CAIGQGALGNQPQHF
>TRBD1|TRBV6-6|TRBJ2-1|-
TGTGCCAGCAGTTACGGGGACAGGTACAATGAGCAGTTCTTC
CASSYGDRYNEQFF
>-|TRBV5-6|TRBJ1-1|few
TGTGCCAGCAGGGACTTCACTGAAGCTTTCTTT
CASRDFTEAFF